Each of the 17 T cell receptor beta chains below was sequenced from the same sample in a study of T cell responses to AZD1222 COVID-19 vaccine (dated by TCRdb to the early 2020s). This specimen's time point label, interpreted: baseline before first vaccination. The library relied on the immunoSEQ multiplex PCR assay. In its TCRdb copy, this immuneACCESS table keeps in-frame sequences only and misses some clones. Where compared with another copy, unresolved V genes explain less than half of these, and the others have no known cause. The sample table lists approximately 130,000 clones, over 90% of them with a count of one. The ten largest clones take up 0.75% to 0.95% of the sample. Sequences were derived from peripheral blood, sampled on day 0 of AZD1222 vaccination. Receptors originate from an adult in good health.

The chain recombines TRBV3-1 (or the pseudogene TRBV3-2) with TRBJ2-3; a weak D match, TRBD2 (6 bases). The germline CDR1 and CDR2 sequences are LGHDT and YNNKEL (reference sequence). This CDR3 is 19 amino acids long. Trimming removed 0 bases from V and 2 bases from J, with 21 bases in between. CDR3 protein: CASSQDYPLGGAFTDTQYF. The DNA for the CDR3 is TGTGCCAGCAGCCAAGATTATCCCTTGGGCGGGGCGTTCACAGATACGCAGTATTTT.

J is TRBJ2-3 and V is TRBV27; 8 bases map to TRBD2. This CDR3 region has 14 residues. CDR1 MNHEY and CDR2 SMNVEV come from the germline V gene (reference sequence). After removal of 7 bases from V and 7 bases from J, the junction contained 10 bases not matched to a gene. As DNA, the CDR3 is TGTGCCAGCACCTCGGGGACTAGTGGGAATACGCAGTATTTT. Translating it yields CASTSGTSGNTQYF.

This clone has only one observation. The V and J genes are TRBV6-2 or TRBV6-3 and TRBJ2-7; 10 bases are shared with TRBD2. Germline V gene data show CDR1 as MNHEY and CDR2 as SVGEGT. The V segment lost 6 bases and the J segment 3 bases; nucleotides outside the gene matches: 8. This CDR3 is built from 15 residues. This CDR3 reads CASSRLAGVNYEQYF. CDR3 DNA: TGTGCCAGCAGCCGCCTAGCGGGGGTAAACTACGAGCAGTACTTC.

The rearrangement uses TRBV7-2 and TRBJ2-5; no clear D gene. Germline V gene lookup returns CDR1 SGHTA and CDR2 FQGNSA. This CDR3 is built from 13 residues. The V end was cut by 5 bases, the J end by 2 bases, with 9 bases between. In DNA, the CDR3 is TGTGCCAGCAGCCCCTGGGCGCAAGAGACCCAGTACTTC. Its translation: CASSPWAQETQYF.

The V and J genes are TRBV2 and TRBJ1-3, with D perhaps TRBD1 (6 bases). Trimming removed 3 bases from V and 4 bases from J, with 16 bases in between. The CDR3 is 16 amino acids. Germline-derived CDR1 and CDR2 are SNHLY and FYNNEI. The CDR3 is CASSDFRDTTGNTIYF. The DNA for the CDR3 is TGTGCCAGCAGTGACTTTAGGGACACAACAGGAAACACCATATATTTT.

This clone occurred once. This chain joins TRBV7-6 and TRBJ1-2, with 7 bases aligning to TRBD1. Germline V gene sequence: CDR1 SGHVS, CDR2 FNYEAQ. Losses at the gene ends were 1 base for V and 8 bases for J; bases not matched to a gene: 4. There are 13 residues in the CDR3. The chain's CDR3 is CASSLDRGYGYTF. The CDR3, as DNA: TGTGCCAGCAGCTTAGACAGGGGATACGGCTACACCTTC.

V gene TRBV5-1 combines with J gene TRBJ2-1; no definite D call. From germline, CDR1 is SGHRS and CDR2 YFSETQ. This CDR3 comprises 16 residues. V lost 4 bases and J lost 0, with 14 bases in between. The CDR3 DNA is TGCGCCAGCAGCCCCGAGATAGCCAGCTCCTACAATGAGCAGTTCTTC. Amino acids: CASSPEIASSYNEQFF.

V is TRBV2 and J is TRBJ1-2, with D possibly matching TRBD1 (5 bases). CDR1 is SNHLY, CDR2 FYNNEI, per germline. V lost 0 bases and J lost 2, with 19 bases in between. There are 18 residues in the CDR3. CDR3 sequence: CASSEAGVWGSVNYGYTF. CDR3 in DNA: TGTGCCAGCAGTGAAGCCGGTGTCTGGGGGTCTGTGAACTATGGCTACACCTTC.

This rearrangement joins TRBV30 to TRBJ2-3; TRBD2 aligns across 7 bases. Germline-derived CDR1 and CDR2 are GTSNPN and SVGIG (reference sequence). Losses at the gene ends were 0 bases for V and 2 bases for J; bases not matched to a gene: 8. This CDR3 is built from 16 residues. CDR3 DNA sequence: TGTGCCTGGAGTGTAGGCCCGGGGAGGGTCACAGATACGCAGTATTTT. It is translated as CAWSVGPGRVTDTQYF.

This clone has just one count. V is TRBV25-1 and J is TRBJ2-2; 8 bases map to TRBD1. The ends lost 4 bases at V and 4 bases at J; junction bases unmatched: 2. The CDR3 covers 14 residues. CDR1 is MGHDK, CDR2 SYGVNS, per germline. CDR3 sequence (DNA): TGTGCCAGCAGTGTACAGGGGGTCACCGGGGAGCTGTTTTTT. Protein: CASSVQGVTGELFF. The variable domain in full, completed from reference TRBV25-1 and TRBJ2-2, reads EADIYQTPRYLVIGTGKKITLECSQTMGHDKMYWYQQDPGMELHLIHYSYGVNSTEKGDLSSESTVSRIRTEHFPLTLESARPSHTSQYLCASSVQGVTGELFFGEGSRLTVL.

This CDR3 reads CASSRTGINYGYTF. The CDR3 nucleotides read TGTGCCAGTAGTCGAACAGGGATCAACTATGGCTACACCTTC. This chain links TRBV19 with TRBJ1-2; D may be TRBD1 (6 bases). CDR3 length: 14 amino acids. Germline-derived CDR1 and CDR2 are LNHDA and SQIVND (reference sequence). V was shortened by 5 bases and J by 2 bases, with 12 bases between the two germline ends.

The J gene is TRBJ2-1, the V gene TRBV19, with a weak D call TRBD1 (6 bases). This CDR3 is built from 15 residues. From germline, CDR1 is LNHDA and CDR2 SQIVND (reference sequence). Trimming left V 5 bases short and J 10 bases short, with 21 bases between. The CDR3 region is CASSPMGHQTDEQFF. The CDR3 DNA sequence: TGTGCCAGTAGTCCTATGGGACACCAAACCGACGAGCAGTTCTTC. Together with reference TRBV19 and TRBJ2-1, the CDR3 gives the full variable domain: DGGITQSPKYLFRKEGQNVTLSCEQNLNHDAMYWYRQDPGQGLRLIYYSQIVNDFQKGDIAEGYSVSREKKESFPLTVTSAQKNPTAFYLCASSPMGHQTDEQFFGPGTRLTVL.

This chain uses TRBV13 with TRBJ1-1, with D unclear. The CDR3 extends over 13 amino acids. Germline V gene lookup returns CDR1 PRHDT and CDR2 FYEKMQ (reference sequence). Trimming took off 5 bases at V and 1 base at J, with 8 bases between the two ends. This CDR3 is CASSHDPNTEAFF. In DNA form, the CDR3 reads TGTGCCAGCAGCCATGACCCGAACACTGAAGCTTTCTTT.

This clone was seen once. The rearrangement uses TRBV9 and TRBJ2-1; perhaps D is TRBD1 or TRBD2 (5 bases each). The CDR3 runs 13 residues. With 1 base removed from V and 14 bases from J, the gap between germline ends came to 16 bases. Germline V lookup: CDR1 SGDLS, CDR2 YYNGEE. The CDR3 nucleotides read TGTGCCAGCAGCGTACAAGAAACGGGGCCCAAGTTCTTC. Translating it yields CASSVQETGPKFF.

The count of this clone is one. The gene calls are TRBV3-1 (or the pseudogene TRBV3-2) and TRBJ1-2, with TRBD1 matching 7 bases. The V and J ends lost 4 bases and 1 base, in that order; junction bases with no gene match: 6. This CDR3 has 15 amino acids. Germline V lookup: CDR1 LGHDT, CDR2 YNNKEL (reference sequence). CDR3 loop: CASSLGTAYNYGYTF. CDR3 nucleotide sequence: TGTGCCAGCAGCCTAGGGACAGCTTATAACTATGGCTACACCTTC.

J is TRBJ1-1 and V is TRBV6-5, with D hard to call. Between the trimmed V and J ends, which lost 4 bases and 10 bases, there was a span of 16 bases. The germline gives CDR1 MNHEY, CDR2 SVGAGI. The length of the CDR3 is 13 residues. The CDR3 reads CASSSPGHVGAFF. CDR3 coding DNA: TGTGCCAGCAGTTCCCCCGGGCACGTGGGAGCTTTCTTT.

The V gene is TRBV12-3 or TRBV12-4, the J gene TRBJ1-5; D is unresolved. The ends were cut back, 6 bases at V and 3 bases at J, with 9 bases in the middle. CDR3 size: 13 residues. The CDR3 coding sequence is TGTGCCAGCAGCCCCAAGATCAATCAGCCCCAGCATTTT. Its protein product is CASSPKINQPQHF.